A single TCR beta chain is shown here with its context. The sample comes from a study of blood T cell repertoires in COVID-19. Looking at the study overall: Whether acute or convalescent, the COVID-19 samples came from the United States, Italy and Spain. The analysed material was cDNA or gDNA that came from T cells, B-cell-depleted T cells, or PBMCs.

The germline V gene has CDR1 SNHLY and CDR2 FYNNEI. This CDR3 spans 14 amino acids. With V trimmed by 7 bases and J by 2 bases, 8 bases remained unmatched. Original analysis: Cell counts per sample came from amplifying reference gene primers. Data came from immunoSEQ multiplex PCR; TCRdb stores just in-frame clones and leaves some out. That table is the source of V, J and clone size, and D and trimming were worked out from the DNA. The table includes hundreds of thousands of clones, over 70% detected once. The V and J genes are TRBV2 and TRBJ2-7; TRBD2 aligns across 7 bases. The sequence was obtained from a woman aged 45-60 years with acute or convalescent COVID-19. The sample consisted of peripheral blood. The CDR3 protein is CASNPTGGPYEQYF. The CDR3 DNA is TGTGCCAGCAACCCAACGGGAGGCCCCTACGAGCAGTACTTC.